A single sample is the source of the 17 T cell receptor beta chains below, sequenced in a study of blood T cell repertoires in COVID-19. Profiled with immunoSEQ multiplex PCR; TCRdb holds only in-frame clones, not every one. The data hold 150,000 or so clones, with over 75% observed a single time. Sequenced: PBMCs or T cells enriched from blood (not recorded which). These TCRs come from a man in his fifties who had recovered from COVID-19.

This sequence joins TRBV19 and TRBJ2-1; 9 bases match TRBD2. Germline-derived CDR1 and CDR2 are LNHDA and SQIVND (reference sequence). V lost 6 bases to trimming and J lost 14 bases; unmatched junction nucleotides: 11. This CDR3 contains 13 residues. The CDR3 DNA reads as TGTGCCAGTAGGCGGGTAGCGGGAGCCGAGGAGTTCTTC. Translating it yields CASRRVAGAEEFF.

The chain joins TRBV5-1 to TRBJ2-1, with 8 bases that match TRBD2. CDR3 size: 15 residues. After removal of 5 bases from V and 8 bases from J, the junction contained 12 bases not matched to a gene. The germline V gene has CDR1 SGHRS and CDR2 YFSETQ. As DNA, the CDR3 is TGCGCCAGCAGTTCACGACTAGCGAGACCCGATGAGCAGTTCTTC. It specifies CASSSRLARPDEQFF.

CDR3 in DNA: TGTGCCAGTAATCTTGACAGATCCTCCGTTGAAAAACTGTTTTTT. It encodes CASNLDRSSVEKLFF. The chain combines TRBV19 with TRBJ1-4; TRBD1 is a possible D gene (5 bases). The CDR3 is 15 residues long. Germline lookup yields CDR1 LNHDA and CDR2 SQIVND (reference sequence). The V end was cut by 7 bases, the J end by 7 bases, with 19 bases between.

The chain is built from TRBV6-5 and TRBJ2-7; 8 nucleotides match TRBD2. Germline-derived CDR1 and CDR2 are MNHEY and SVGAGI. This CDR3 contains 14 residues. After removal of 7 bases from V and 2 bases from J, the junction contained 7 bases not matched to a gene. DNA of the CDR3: TGTGCCAGCAAACTAGCGGACACTACCTACGAGCAGTACTTC. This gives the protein CASKLADTTYEQYF.

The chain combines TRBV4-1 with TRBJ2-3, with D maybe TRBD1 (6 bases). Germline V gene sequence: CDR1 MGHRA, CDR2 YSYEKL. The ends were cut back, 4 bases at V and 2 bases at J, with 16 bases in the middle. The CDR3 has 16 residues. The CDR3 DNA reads TGCGCCAGCAGCCGCAGGGTGGGGGCACACACAGATACGCAGTATTTT. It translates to CASSRRVGAHTDTQYF.

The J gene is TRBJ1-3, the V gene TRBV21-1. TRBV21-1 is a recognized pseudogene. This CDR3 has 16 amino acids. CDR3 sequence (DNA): TGTGCCAGCCAAGAGGAGGGCTCAAGCTCTGGAAACACCATATATTTT. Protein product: CASQEEGSSSGNTIYF.

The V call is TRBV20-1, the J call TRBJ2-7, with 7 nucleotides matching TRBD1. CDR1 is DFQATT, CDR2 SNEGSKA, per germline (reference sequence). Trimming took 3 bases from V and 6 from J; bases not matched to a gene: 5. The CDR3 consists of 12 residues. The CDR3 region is CSASPTGAEQYF. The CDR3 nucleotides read TGCAGTGCTAGTCCCACAGGGGCCGAGCAGTACTTC.

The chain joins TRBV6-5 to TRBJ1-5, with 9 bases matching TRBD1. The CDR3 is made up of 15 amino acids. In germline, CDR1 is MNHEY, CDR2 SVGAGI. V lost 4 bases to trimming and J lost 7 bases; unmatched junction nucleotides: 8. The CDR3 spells CASSSTRTGVQPQHF. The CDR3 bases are TGTGCCAGCAGTTCCACGAGGACAGGGGTCCAGCCCCAGCATTTT.

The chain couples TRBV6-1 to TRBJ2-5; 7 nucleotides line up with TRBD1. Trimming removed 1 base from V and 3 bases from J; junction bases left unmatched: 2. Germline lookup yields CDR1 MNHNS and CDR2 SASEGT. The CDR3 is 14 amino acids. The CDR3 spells CASSEGQGEETQYF. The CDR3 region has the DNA TGTGCCAGCAGTGAAGGGCAGGGGGAAGAGACCCAGTACTTC.

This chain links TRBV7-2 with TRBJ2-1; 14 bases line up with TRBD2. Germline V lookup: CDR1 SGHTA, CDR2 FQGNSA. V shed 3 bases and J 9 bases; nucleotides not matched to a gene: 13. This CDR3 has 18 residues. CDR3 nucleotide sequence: TGTGCCAGCAGCTTTATTGGAGGGACTAGCGGGAGATGGGGTGAGCAGTTCTTC. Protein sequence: CASSFIGGTSGRWGEQFF. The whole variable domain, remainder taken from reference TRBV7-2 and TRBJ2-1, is GAGVSQSPSNKVTEKGKDVELRCDPISGHTALYWYRQSLGQGLEFLIYFQGNSAPDKSGLPSDRFSAERTGGSVSTLTIQRTQQEDSAVYLCASSFIGGTSGRWGEQFFGPGTRLTVL.

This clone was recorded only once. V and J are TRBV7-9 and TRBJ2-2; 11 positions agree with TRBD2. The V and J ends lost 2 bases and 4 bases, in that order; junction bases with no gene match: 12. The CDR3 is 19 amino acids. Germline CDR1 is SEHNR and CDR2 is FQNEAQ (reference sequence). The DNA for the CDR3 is TGTGCCAGCAGCTTAAAAGGAACTAGCGGGAGAGAAATCACCGGGGAGCTGTTTTTT. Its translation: CASSLKGTSGREITGELFF.

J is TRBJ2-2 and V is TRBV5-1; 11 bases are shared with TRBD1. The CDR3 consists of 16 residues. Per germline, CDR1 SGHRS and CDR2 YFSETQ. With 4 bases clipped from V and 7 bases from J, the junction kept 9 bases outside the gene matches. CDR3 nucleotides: TGCGCCAGCAGCGCCGGACAGGGGGCGCCTGGCGGGGAGCTGTTTTTT. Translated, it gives CASSAGQGAPGGELFF.

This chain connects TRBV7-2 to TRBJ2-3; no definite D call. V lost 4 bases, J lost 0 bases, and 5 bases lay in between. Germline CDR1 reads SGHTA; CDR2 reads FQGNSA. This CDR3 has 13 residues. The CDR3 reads CASSSESTDTQYF. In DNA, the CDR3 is TGTGCCAGCAGCTCAGAAAGCACAGATACGCAGTATTTT.

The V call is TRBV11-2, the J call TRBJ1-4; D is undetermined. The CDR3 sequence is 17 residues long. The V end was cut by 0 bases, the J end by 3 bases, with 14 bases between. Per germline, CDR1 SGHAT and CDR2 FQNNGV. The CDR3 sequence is CASSLDRFGRANEKLFF. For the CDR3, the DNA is TGTGCCAGCAGCTTAGATCGGTTTGGGCGAGCTAATGAAAAACTGTTTTTT.

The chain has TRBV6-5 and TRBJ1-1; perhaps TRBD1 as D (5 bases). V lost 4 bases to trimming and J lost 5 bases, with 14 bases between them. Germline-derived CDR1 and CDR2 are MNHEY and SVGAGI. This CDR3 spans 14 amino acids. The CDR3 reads CASSSTPGRTEAFF. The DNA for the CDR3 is TGTGCCAGCAGTTCGACCCCAGGGCGGACTGAAGCTTTCTTT.

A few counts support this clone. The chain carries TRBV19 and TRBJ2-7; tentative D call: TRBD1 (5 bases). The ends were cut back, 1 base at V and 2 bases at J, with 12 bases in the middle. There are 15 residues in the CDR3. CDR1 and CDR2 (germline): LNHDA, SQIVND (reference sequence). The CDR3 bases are TGTGCCAGTAGTATAGTGGCAGGACAACCCTACGAGCAGTACTTC. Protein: CASSIVAGQPYEQYF.

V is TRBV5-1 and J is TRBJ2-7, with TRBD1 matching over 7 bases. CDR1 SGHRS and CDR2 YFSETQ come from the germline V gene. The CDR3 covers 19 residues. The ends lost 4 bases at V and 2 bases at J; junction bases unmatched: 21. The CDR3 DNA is TGCGCCAGCAGCAAGATCAAGGGGGCGCGGTCCCCGAACCCCTACGAGCAGTACTTC. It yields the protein CASSKIKGARSPNPYEQYF.